The 30 T cell receptor beta chains reported below all come from one sample, sequenced in a study of identical twins. One entry per CDR3 protein results from TCRdb running MiXCR on the 5' RACE reads. The sample has hundreds of thousands of distinct CDR3 sequences; approximately 24% are singletons. The same data also went into a second study, on T cells expressing NK-cell markers.

What was sequenced was CD4+ T cells sorted from blood. The receptor source for this set is a woman in her late teens or twenties in good health.

The chain recombines TRBV10-3 with TRBJ1-6; 8 bases are a match to TRBD1. The germline V gene has CDR1 ENHRY and CDR2 SYGVKD. J lost 9 bases, V lost 6 bases, and 7 bases had no gene match. The CDR3 spans 14 residues. The CDR3 here is CAISRTGSPSPLHF. The CDR3 DNA sequence: TGTGCCATCAGCCGGACAGGGTCTCCTTCACCCCTCCACTTT.

The chain links TRBV28 to TRBJ2-4, with D perhaps matching TRBD1 (6 bases). Germline V gene data show CDR1 as MDHEN and CDR2 as SYDVKM. The CDR3 consists of 13 residues. V lost 5 bases and J 7 bases, leaving 12 bases between the germline ends. The CDR3 region is CASSPNRGNIQYF. DNA for the CDR3: TGTGCCAGCAGTCCCAATAGGGGGAACATTCAGTACTTC.

V and J are TRBV6-5 and TRBJ2-6, with 9 bases matching TRBD2. Trimming removed 1 base from V and 2 bases from J; junction bases left unmatched: 6. Looked up from germline, CDR1 is MNHEY and CDR2 is SVGAGI. The CDR3 sequence is 18 residues long. DNA for the CDR3: TGTGCCAGCAGTTACTTCCGCGCGGGAGGGCCTGGGGCCAACGTCCTGACTTTC. Encoded protein: CASSYFRAGGPGANVLTF.

This rearrangement joins TRBV9 to TRBJ2-5; 7 bases match TRBD1. The CDR3 is made up of 14 amino acids. In germline, CDR1 is SGDLS, CDR2 YYNGEE. V trimming: 6 bases; J trimming: 3 bases; junction bases outside the gene matches: 8. The CDR3 sequence: CASTSTGFEETQYF. CDR3 DNA sequence: TGTGCCAGCACCTCGACAGGGTTTGAAGAGACCCAGTACTTC.

V is TRBV3-1 and J is TRBJ2-7; 8 nucleotides agree with TRBD1. V was clipped by 4 bases and J by 3 bases; unmatched bases: 5. This CDR3 comprises 14 residues. The germline V gene has CDR1 LGHDT and CDR2 YNNKEL (reference sequence). The CDR3 spells CASSRQGRFYEQYF. CDR3 sequence (DNA): TGTGCCAGCAGCCGACAGGGGAGGTTCTACGAGCAGTACTTC.

The J gene is TRBJ2-3, the V gene TRBV6-5; possibly TRBD2 for D (7 bases). The CDR3 covers 16 residues. The germline CDR1 and CDR2 sequences are MNHEY and SVGAGI. Trimming left V 2 bases short and J 4 bases short, with 16 bases between. The CDR3 nucleotides read TGTGCCAGCAGTTACCCCACGGGGGGCGTTCCAGATACGCAGTATTTT. Amino acid sequence: CASSYPTGGVPDTQYF.

The V and J genes are TRBV6-1 and TRBJ2-5, with a possible D match to TRBD2 (6 bases). This CDR3 has 14 residues. CDR1 MNHNS and CDR2 SASEGT come from the germline V gene. The germline V and J ends were trimmed by 5 bases and 4 bases, with 14 bases remaining between them. The chain's CDR3 is CASSLDPGGETQYF. As DNA, the CDR3 is TGTGCCAGCAGTCTTGACCCCGGGGGAGAGACCCAGTACTTC.

For this clonotype: A single base separates this from a much larger clone, so it may be a read error. The chain couples TRBV4-3 to TRBJ2-1, with D unclear. CDR1 and CDR2 from the germline V gene are LGHNA and YSLEER. The CDR3 spans 15 residues. The CDR3 protein is CANSSDLSSYNEQFF. CDR3 nucleotides: TGCGCCAACAGCTCCGACCTGAGCTCCTACAATGAGCAGTTCTTC.

This clonotype has a count of ten or more. The chain is built from TRBV20-1 and TRBJ1-3, with D hard to call. Looked up from germline, CDR1 is DFQATT and CDR2 is SNEGSKA (reference sequence). V was shortened by 3 bases and J by 0 bases, with 12 bases between the two germline ends. CDR3 size: 15 residues. The chain's CDR3 is CSASVGPHSGNTIYF. DNA for the CDR3: TGCAGTGCTAGTGTTGGGCCCCACTCTGGAAACACCATATATTTT.

This rearrangement joins TRBV12-3 or TRBV12-4 to TRBJ2-7; 7 bases are shared with TRBD2. The junction had 10 bases not matched to a gene; V was cut back by 5 bases and J by 9 bases. The CDR3 loop spans 13 amino acids. The CDR3 DNA sequence: TGTGCCAGCAGTCTTCGGGAGGCTGATTCGCAGTACTTC. It yields the protein CASSLREADSQYF.

This chain uses TRBV5-1 with TRBJ1-1; TRBD1 agrees at 9 bases. There are 13 residues in the CDR3. Germline V CDR1 and CDR2: SGHRS, YFSETQ. V was clipped by 6 bases and J by 3 bases; unmatched bases: 3. CDR3 residues: CASTRQGDTEAFF. The CDR3 DNA reads TGCGCCAGCACCCGACAGGGGGACACTGAAGCTTTCTTT.

The chain joins TRBV2 to TRBJ2-1; D tentatively reads TRBD1 or TRBD2 (5 bases each). Germline V lookup: CDR1 SNHLY, CDR2 FYNNEI. Trimming shortened V by 5 bases and J by 4 bases, and 18 bases separated the two germline ends. The CDR3 runs 16 residues. The CDR3 is CASSQSDWGSYNEQFF. The CDR3 DNA is TGTGCCAGCAGTCAGTCGGACTGGGGGAGTTACAATGAGCAGTTCTTC.

This clonotype occurred a few times. The chain is built from TRBV7-2 and TRBJ1-1; possible D gene TRBD1, 5 bases. The CDR3 extends over 15 amino acids. Germline V lookup: CDR1 SGHTA, CDR2 FQGNSA. Trimming took 1 base from V and 0 from J, leaving 9 bases between them. This CDR3 is CASSLGSGMNTEAFF. Here the CDR3 DNA reads TGTGCCAGCAGCTTAGGTTCAGGGATGAACACTGAAGCTTTCTTT.

V and J are TRBV5-1 and TRBJ2-2; unclear D gene. CDR3 length: 16 residues. Germline V gene sequence: CDR1 SGHRS, CDR2 YFSETQ. Trimming pared 4 bases from V and 4 bases from J, leaving 17 bases between. This CDR3 is CASSTNSLLGTGELFF. CDR3 bases: TGCGCCAGCAGCACGAACAGCCTCCTAGGCACCGGGGAGCTGTTTTTT.

The V gene is TRBV20-1, the J gene TRBJ2-5; tentative D call: TRBD1 (6 bases). Germline assignment: CDR1 DFQATT and CDR2 SNEGSKA (reference sequence). The V end lost 4 bases, the J end lost 1 base, and 10 bases lay between the germline ends. This CDR3 region has 13 residues. In DNA, the CDR3 is TGCAGTGCTACGGACAGCCCCCAAGAGACCCAGTACTTC. Translated, it gives CSATDSPQETQYF.

The chain has TRBV15 and TRBJ1-2, with unresolved D. The V end lost 1 base, the J end lost 4 bases, and 10 bases lay between the germline ends. The CDR3 consists of 14 residues. Germline V gene sequence: CDR1 LNHNV, CDR2 YYDKDF (reference sequence). CDR3 sequence reads: CATSRVGRGYGYTF. CDR3 nucleotides: TGTGCCACCAGCAGAGTGGGCCGGGGCTATGGCTACACCTTC.

In its sample, this clonotype was seen a few times. V is TRBV5-1 and J is TRBJ2-1, with a possible D match to TRBD1 (5 bases). The V and J ends lost 0 bases and 7 bases respectively, with 14 bases between them. The CDR3 contains 15 residues. Germline lookup yields CDR1 SGHRS and CDR2 YFSETQ. CDR3 sequence reads: CASSLAYRSLNEQFF. The CDR3, as DNA: TGCGCCAGCAGCTTGGCCTACAGGTCCCTGAATGAGCAGTTCTTC.

In its sample, this clonotype was seen a few times. The chain joins TRBV10-3 to TRBJ2-2; 8 bases align to TRBD2. The CDR3 is 17 residues long. Losses at the gene ends were 6 bases for V and 1 base for J; bases not matched to a gene: 10. In germline, CDR1 is ENHRY, CDR2 SYGVKD. Written as DNA, the CDR3 is TGTGCCATCAGCTTTTTAGCGGGGCTAATGAACACCGGGGAGCTGTTTTTT. Its translation: CAISFLAGLMNTGELFF.

The rearrangement uses TRBV29-1 and TRBJ2-3; the match to TRBD2 covers 11 bases. The CDR3 length is 15 residues. CDR1 and CDR2 (germline): SQVTM, ANQGSEA. V lost 3 bases, J lost 6 bases, and 8 bases stayed unmatched. CDR3 loop: CSVEGLAVWLDTQYF. CDR3 nucleotide sequence: TGCAGCGTTGAGGGACTAGCGGTTTGGTTGGATACGCAGTATTTT.

V is TRBV20-1 and J is TRBJ2-5, with D unclear. The V end lost 3 bases, the J end lost 2 bases, and 10 bases lay between the germline ends. This CDR3 has 13 residues. Germline values: CDR1 DFQATT, CDR2 SNEGSKA (reference sequence). DNA of the CDR3: TGCAGTGCTAGGTGGAGAGCACAAGAGACCCAGTACTTC. It translates to CSARWRAQETQYF.

A few counts support this clonotype. V is TRBV6-1 and J is TRBJ1-3; D is ambiguous. V was trimmed by 7 bases and J by 0 bases, leaving 10 bases between them. The CDR3 is 14 residues long. Germline lookup yields CDR1 MNHNS and CDR2 SASEGT. CDR3 loop: CASTAMVSGNTIYF. The DNA for the CDR3 is TGTGCCAGCACCGCAATGGTCTCTGGAAACACCATATATTTT.

This clonotype was recorded a few times. The chain employs TRBV3-1 and TRBJ2-3, with D perhaps TRBD2 (5 bases). From germline, CDR1 is LGHDT and CDR2 YNNKEL (reference sequence). Trimming took 5 bases from V and 3 from J, leaving 12 bases between them. The CDR3 is 14 amino acids. The CDR3 region is CASSGTRSTDTQYF. CDR3 coding DNA: TGTGCCAGCAGCGGAACTAGAAGTACAGATACGCAGTATTTT.

The chain couples TRBV5-1 to TRBJ2-2; 10 bases line up with TRBD2. V lost 7 bases to trimming and J lost 1 base; unmatched junction nucleotides: 7. The CDR3 is made up of 16 amino acids. Germline lookup yields CDR1 SGHRS and CDR2 YFSETQ. This CDR3 reads CASEPSGRMNTGELFF. The CDR3, as DNA: TGCGCCAGCGAGCCTAGCGGGAGAATGAACACCGGGGAGCTGTTTTTT.

This clonotype has more than one count but fewer than ten. The CDR3 sequence: CATTPRQGSSDTQYF. DNA of the CDR3: TGTGCCACCACTCCCCGGCAGGGCTCGTCAGATACGCAGTATTTT. V usage is TRBV7-9 and J usage is TRBJ2-3; D perhaps matches TRBD1 (5 bases). The CDR3 covers 15 residues. V gave up 10 bases and J gave up 4 bases, with 21 bases separating them. Germline V gene data show CDR1 as SEHNR and CDR2 as FQNEAQ (reference sequence).

This clonotype appeared many times. The rearrangement joins TRBV12-3 or TRBV12-4 to TRBJ1-2; D ambiguous. The ends were cut back, 0 bases at V and 1 base at J, with 0 bases in the middle. The length of the CDR3 is 12 residues. DNA for the CDR3: TGTGCCAGCAGTTTAGCTAACTATGGCTACACCTTC. It is translated as CASSLANYGYTF.

This clonotype was seen only a few times. The chain links TRBV20-1 to TRBJ1-4; maybe TRBD1 (5 bases). Trimming removed 6 bases from V and 4 bases from J, with 12 bases in between. The CDR3 runs 13 residues. Germline V lookup: CDR1 DFQATT, CDR2 SNEGSKA (reference sequence). CDR3 region: CSAQDGGNEKLFF. CDR3 in DNA: TGCAGTGCCCAGGACGGGGGTAATGAAAAACTGTTTTTT.

This clonotype has more than one count but fewer than ten. The CDR3 sequence: CASSPWGGGDEKLFF. For the CDR3, the DNA is TGTGCCAGCAGCCCTTGGGGCGGAGGAGACGAAAAACTGTTTTTT. J is TRBJ1-4 and V is TRBV5-6; D possibly corresponds to TRBD1 (5 bases). Germline CDR1 reads SGHDT; CDR2 reads YYEEEE. V lost 4 bases and J lost 8, with 18 bases in between. The CDR3 has 15 amino acids.

The rearrangement links TRBV4-3 to TRBJ2-1, with D unclear. Germline V CDR1 and CDR2: LGHNA, YSLEER. The ends were cut back, 1 base at V and 8 bases at J, with 6 bases in the middle. The CDR3 contains 12 residues. The CDR3 protein is CASSQGWHEQFF. CDR3 nucleotide sequence: TGCGCCAGCAGCCAAGGTTGGCATGAGCAGTTCTTC.

This clonotype was counted many times. The J gene is TRBJ2-7, the V gene TRBV12-3 or TRBV12-4; D ambiguous. V was clipped by 3 bases and J by 4 bases, with 10 bases between them. CDR3 length: 13 amino acids. The CDR3 sequence: CASSFTMEYEQYF. CDR3 nucleotide sequence: TGTGCCAGCAGTTTTACAATGGAATACGAGCAGTACTTC.

This clonotype was seen once. The chain has TRBV6-2 or TRBV6-3 and TRBJ2-7; 7 nucleotides line up with TRBD1. The ends lost 7 bases at V and 3 bases at J; junction bases unmatched: 9. The CDR3 consists of 14 residues. Germline-derived CDR1 and CDR2 are MNHEY and SVGEGT. CDR3 protein: CASTGTATNYEQYF. The CDR3 coding sequence is TGTGCCAGCACCGGGACAGCCACCAACTACGAGCAGTACTTC.